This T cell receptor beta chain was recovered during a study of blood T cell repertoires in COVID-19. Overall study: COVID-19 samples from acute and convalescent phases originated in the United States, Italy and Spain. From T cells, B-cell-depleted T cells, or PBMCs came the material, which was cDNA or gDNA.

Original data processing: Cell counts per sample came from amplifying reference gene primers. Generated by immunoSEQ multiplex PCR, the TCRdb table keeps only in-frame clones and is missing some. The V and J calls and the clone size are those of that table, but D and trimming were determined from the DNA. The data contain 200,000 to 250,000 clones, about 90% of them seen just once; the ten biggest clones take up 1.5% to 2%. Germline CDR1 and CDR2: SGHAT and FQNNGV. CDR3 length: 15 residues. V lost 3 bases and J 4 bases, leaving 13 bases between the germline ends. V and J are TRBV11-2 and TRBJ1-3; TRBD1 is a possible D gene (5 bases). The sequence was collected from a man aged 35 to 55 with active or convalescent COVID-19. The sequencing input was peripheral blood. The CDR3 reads CASSFSEHRGNTIYF. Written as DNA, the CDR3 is TGTGCCAGCAGCTTCTCGGAGCACAGGGGAAACACCATATATTTT.